Listed here are 14 T cell receptor beta chains from one sample, sequenced in a study of identical twins. TCRdb called the 5' RACE reads again in MiXCR, with one record for every CDR3 protein. Among roughly 250,000 distinct CDR3 sequences, 7% were seen once, and the ten largest hold about 3.6%. The same sample was also studied in work on yellow fever vaccine responses in identical twins.

Input material: memory (CD45RO+) T cells sorted from blood. Source of these receptors: a woman aged 18-30 years in good health.

This rearrangement joins TRBV28 to TRBJ1-3; no clear D gene. Germline V gene lookup returns CDR1 MDHEN and CDR2 SYDVKM. CDR3 length: 12 residues. The ends were cut back, 9 bases at V and 4 bases at J, with 10 bases in the middle. The CDR3 region is CASSLRGNTIYF. In DNA, the CDR3 is TGTGCCAGTTCACTGCGGGGAAACACCATATATTTT.

This chain joins TRBV10-2 and TRBJ1-6; 7 bases agree with TRBD1. V lost 6 bases, J lost 0 bases, and 17 bases stayed unmatched. Germline CDR1 WSHSY, CDR2 SAAADI. This CDR3 contains 20 residues. The CDR3 sequence is CASRAGELTGASSYNSPLHF. The CDR3 region has the DNA TGCGCCAGCAGAGCAGGGGAACTCACAGGGGCGAGCTCCTATAATTCACCCCTCCACTTT.

This clonotype showed up just a few times. The rearrangement uses TRBV27 and TRBJ2-7; D not resolved. The CDR3 runs to 14 residues. Per the germline V gene, CDR1 is MNHEY and CDR2 is SMNVEV (reference sequence). V gave up 5 bases and J gave up 5 bases, with 16 bases separating them. In DNA form, the CDR3 reads TGTGCCAGCAGTCCCCGGACCCGCGCTGACGAGCAGTACTTC. It yields the protein CASSPRTRADEQYF.

This clonotype has ten or more counts. CDR3 residues: CASSESAGGYEQYF. In nucleotides, the CDR3 is TGTGCCAGCAGTGAATCGGCAGGGGGGTACGAGCAGTACTTC. The V gene is TRBV25-1, the J gene TRBJ2-7, with D perhaps TRBD1 (7 bases). V lost 1 base and J 4 bases, leaving 11 bases between the germline ends. The CDR3 covers 14 residues. Germline CDR1 and CDR2: MGHDK and SYGVNS.

This clonotype showed up many times. The chain recombines TRBV4-1 with TRBJ2-5, with D uncertain. From germline, CDR1 is MGHRA and CDR2 YSYEKL. CDR3 size: 14 residues. With 4 bases removed from V and 5 bases from J, the gap between germline ends came to 14 bases. The CDR3 loop reads CASSRYSSGETQYF. CDR3 nucleotides: TGCGCCAGCAGCCGCTACAGCTCGGGTGAGACCCAGTACTTC.

The V gene is TRBV18, the J gene TRBJ2-5; D is tentatively TRBD1 or TRBD2 (6 bases each). V lost 3 bases and J lost 4, with 12 bases in between. The CDR3 sequence is 14 residues long. Germline V gene sequence: CDR1 KGHSH, CDR2 LQKENI. The CDR3 DNA reads TGTGCCAGCTCACCCAACGGGGGCCCAGAGACCCAGTACTTC. Translation gives CASSPNGGPETQYF.

V is TRBV7-4 and J is TRBJ1-1; D possibly corresponds to TRBD1 (5 bases). Germline V lookup: CDR1 SGHVT, CDR2 SQSDAQ. Deletions cut 1 base from V and 0 bases from J, with 15 bases between. The CDR3 runs 17 residues. CDR3 sequence: CASSLGQEQEMNTEAFF. In DNA form, the CDR3 reads TGTGCCAGCAGCTTAGGGCAAGAACAGGAGATGAACACTGAAGCTTTCTTT.

The rearrangement links TRBV10-3 to TRBJ2-5; D is possibly TRBD2 (5 bases). CDR1 and CDR2 from the germline V gene are ENHRY and SYGVKD. The CDR3 length is 13 residues. V was cut by 4 bases and J by 3 bases, with 9 bases left in between. CDR3: CAISAGSEETQYF. DNA of the CDR3: TGTGCCATCAGTGCTGGTAGCGAAGAGACCCAGTACTTC.

V and J are TRBV3-1 and TRBJ2-1, with 15 bases matching TRBD2. Per the germline V gene, CDR1 is LGHDT and CDR2 is YNNKEL (reference sequence). Trimming at V came to 4 bases and at J to 7 bases, leaving 8 bases not matched to a gene. The CDR3 has 17 residues. CDR3 DNA: TGTGCCAGCAGCCGCCACTCCGGGACTAGCGGGGGGAATGAGCAGTTCTTC. It yields the protein CASSRHSGTSGGNEQFF.

This chain joins TRBV28 and TRBJ1-4, with TRBD1 as a possible D gene (5 bases). CDR1 MDHEN and CDR2 SYDVKM come from the germline V gene. The CDR3 length is 14 residues. Deletions cut 5 bases from V and 4 bases from J, with 11 bases between. The CDR3 DNA follows: TGTGCCAGCAGTGGGACGGTGGTTAATGAAAAACTGTTTTTT. The encoded protein is CASSGTVVNEKLFF. The entire variable domain, with the rest obtained from reference TRBV28 and TRBJ1-4, is as follows: DVKVTQSSRYLVKRTGEKVFLECVQDMDHENMFWYRQDPGLGLRLIYFSYDVKMKEKGDIPEGYSVSREKKERFSLILESASTNQTSMYLCASSGTVVNEKLFFGSGTQLSVL.

The chain uses TRBV9 and TRBJ2-1, with 7 positions matching TRBD2. This CDR3 has 15 residues. The V gene end was trimmed by 0 bases and the J gene end by 5 bases; junction bases not matched to a gene: 5. Per the germline V gene, CDR1 is SGDLS and CDR2 is YYNGEE. CDR3 loop: CASSVGGTNHNEQFF. As DNA, the CDR3 is TGTGCCAGCAGCGTAGGCGGGACTAACCACAATGAGCAGTTCTTC.

A few counts support this clonotype. The V gene is TRBV25-1, the J gene TRBJ1-1, with no clear D. Germline V lookup: CDR1 MGHDK, CDR2 SYGVNS. The V end was cut by 6 bases, the J end by 3 bases, with 11 bases between. This CDR3 has 13 residues. The CDR3 sequence is CASSPRIDTEAFF. The CDR3 DNA sequence: TGTGCCAGCAGCCCCCGAATCGACACTGAAGCTTTCTTT.

This clonotype was detected ten times or more. The V gene is TRBV3-1, the J gene TRBJ2-6; TRBD2 matches 7 bases. J lost 4 bases, V lost 1 base, and 7 bases had no gene match. The germline gives CDR1 LGHDT, CDR2 YNNKEL (reference sequence). This CDR3 comprises 17 residues. The CDR3 DNA follows: TGTGCCAGCAGCCAAGCTAGCGGCCTTATGGGGGCCAACGTCCTGACTTTC. Its translation: CASSQASGLMGANVLTF.

The CDR3 sequence is CASSIDKRGSTEAFF. CDR3 bases: TGTGCCAGTAGTATAGATAAGAGGGGATCGACTGAAGCTTTCTTT. This chain links TRBV19 with TRBJ1-1, with D possibly matching TRBD1 (5 bases). CDR3 length: 15 amino acids. With 0 bases removed from V and 5 bases from J, the gap between germline ends came to 13 bases. Germline V CDR1 and CDR2: LNHDA, SQIVND (reference sequence).